Listed below are T cell receptor beta chains from one sample, sequenced in a study of PD-1 blockade in classical Hodgkin lymphoma. Here immunoSEQ multiplex PCR was the method, and the copy in TCRdb shows in-frame clones only, minus some. The sample shows tens of thousands of clones, roughly 75% of them seen only once. The material was peripheral blood mononuclear cells (PBMCs), obtained before the second cycle of nivolumab. The receptor source for this set is a human donor with classical Hodgkin lymphoma. CDR3s include the opening cysteine and the closing phenylalanine or tryptophan. A D gene is named only where the DNA matches it firmly. A row's size may be missing; if present it is once, few, many or a size class.

v_gene	d_gene	j_gene	abundance	CDR3aa	CDR3nt
TRBV6-1	TRBD1	TRBJ2-2	-	CASSPNRGYGGELFF	TGTGCCAGCAGTCCTAACAGGGGATACGGCGGGGAGCTGTTTTTT
TRBV6-4	-	TRBJ2-7	-	CASSEIRGSEQYF	TGTGCCAGCAGTGAGATAAGAGGGAGCGAGCAGTACTTC
TRBV12-5	-	TRBJ1-5	-	CASGLVVGGRRHNQPQHF	TGTGCTAGTGGTTTGGTAGTGGGAGGACGGCGCCACAATCAGCCCCAGCATTTT
TRBV16	TRBD2	TRBJ2-1	-	CASSQLAGSYNEQFF	TGTGCCAGCAGCCAACTAGCGGGCTCCTACAATGAGCAGTTCTTC
TRBV27	TRBD1	TRBJ2-5	-	CASSSPGQGAETQYF	TGTGCCAGCAGTTCCCCTGGACAGGGAGCGGAGACCCAGTACTTC
TRBV10-3	-	TRBJ1-5	-	CAISEAGAPNQPQHF	TGTGCCATCAGTGAGGCGGGGGCCCCCAATCAGCCCCAGCATTTT
TRBV15	-	TRBJ1-2	many	CATSRDRGDGYTF	TGTGCCACCAGTCGGGACCGAGGTGATGGCTACACCTTC
TRBV15	-	TRBJ2-2	-	CATSSRPRGANTGELFF	TGTGCCACCAGCAGTCGTCCCAGGGGCGCGAACACCGGGGAGCTGTTTTTT
TRBV5-6	-	TRBJ1-1	-	CASSYPAGALTEAFF	TGTGCCAGCAGCTACCCGGCGGGGGCCCTCACTGAAGCTTTCTTT
TRBV7-2	-	TRBJ1-2	-	CASSRDHSTNYGYTF	TGTGCCAGCAGCCGCGACCACTCCACTAACTATGGCTACACCTTC
TRBV7-2	-	TRBJ1-5	-	CASRLDPSAGANQPQHF	TGTGCCAGCAGACTGGACCCCTCCGCGGGAGCCAATCAGCCCCAGCATTTT
TRBV29-1	-	TRBJ1-1	once	CSVDRPEAFF	TGCAGCGTTGATAGGCCTGAAGCTTTCTTT
TRBV5-1	TRBD2	TRBJ2-5	once	CASSLAGLAGIETQYF	TGCGCCAGCAGCTTGGCGGGACTAGCGGGGATAGAGACCCAGTACTTC
TRBV18	-	TRBJ1-2	-	CASSSTGYGYTF	TGTGCCAGCTCGTCCACGGGGTATGGCTACACCTTC
TRBV6-5	-	TRBJ2-6	-	CASTLRTGANVLTF	TGTGCCAGCACCCTTAGGACTGGGGCCAACGTCCTGACTTTC
TRBV9	TRBD2	TRBJ2-6	-	CASSVRGLAGDVRANVLTF	TGTGCCAGCAGCGTAAGGGGACTAGCGGGAGATGTCCGGGCCAACGTCCTGACTTTC
TRBV28	TRBD2	TRBJ2-5	-	CASSLLLQTSGRDGETQYF	TGTGCCAGCAGTTTACTGCTACAGACTAGCGGGAGGGACGGAGAGACCCAGTACTTC
TRBV7-6	-	TRBJ1-6	few	CASSLTGISSPLHF	TGTGCCAGCAGCCTGACAGGCATTAGTTCACCCCTCCACTTT
TRBV6-5	-	TRBJ2-7	-	CASSYTGSSYEQYF	TGTGCCAGCAGTTATACAGGGAGCTCCTACGAGCAGTACTTC
TRBV28	-	TRBJ1-4	few	CASRSGGPGNEKLFF	TGTGCCAGCCGTAGCGGGGGGCCGGGTAATGAAAAACTGTTTTTT
TRBV19	-	TRBJ1-1	few	CASSMTGTEAFF	TGTGCCAGTAGTATGACAGGTACTGAAGCTTTCTTT
TRBV2	-	TRBJ1-4	-	CASNLRTSNEKLFF	TGTGCCAGCAACCTCAGGACAAGCAATGAAAAACTGTTTTTT
TRBV11-2	-	TRBJ2-1	medium-sized	CASSLGPEGYNEQFF	TGTGCCAGCAGCTTAGGTCCCGAAGGATACAATGAGCAGTTCTTC
TRBV16	-	TRBJ1-1	-	CASSQWTNTEAFF	TGTGCCAGCAGCCAGTGGACGAACACTGAAGCTTTCTTT
TRBV6-6	-	TRBJ2-7	-	CASSSLFGTGSYEQYF	TGTGCCAGCAGTTCCTTATTCGGGACTGGATCCTACGAGCAGTACTTC
TRBV4-1	-	TRBJ2-2	-	CASHTSHITFNTGELFF	TGCGCCAGCCATACCTCCCACATAACCTTTAACACCGGGGAGCTGTTTTTT
TRBV6-6	-	TRBJ1-5	many	CASSQGRNNQPQHF	TGTGCCAGCAGCCAGGGACGGAACAATCAGCCCCAGCATTTT
TRBV11-2	TRBD1	TRBJ2-7	-	CASSFRDRAYEQYF	TGTGCCAGCAGCTTCCGGGACAGGGCCTACGAGCAGTACTTC
TRBV7-9	-	TRBJ2-2	-	CATGRLNTGELFF	TGTGCTACGGGCAGACTAAACACCGGGGAGCTGTTTTTT
TRBV6-1	TRBD1	TRBJ1-2	once	CASSEGRGQAYGYTF	TGTGCCAGCAGTGAAGGGCGGGGACAGGCCTATGGCTACACCTTC
TRBV7-3	TRBD2	TRBJ2-5	-	CASSLYLAGGKETQYF	TGTGCCAGCAGCTTATACCTAGCGGGAGGCAAAGAGACCCAGTACTTC
TRBV19	-	TRBJ1-1	once	CASSIGLGGTEAFF	TGTGCCAGTAGTATAGGTCTGGGGGGCACTGAAGCTTTCTTT
TRBV6-1	-	TRBJ1-2	-	CASTAGESGYTF	TGTGCCAGCACGGCAGGGGAGAGTGGCTACACCTTC
TRBV6-1	-	TRBJ1-2	-	CASSADGVYGYTF	TGTGCCAGCAGTGCGGACGGGGTCTATGGCTACACCTTC
TRBV28	-	TRBJ1-4	few	CASSPRGRSTNEKLFF	TGTGCCAGCAGTCCCCGGGGGAGGTCAACTAATGAAAAACTGTTTTTT
TRBV11-1	TRBD1	TRBJ1-6	-	CASRGTTGQPLHF	TGTGCCAGCAGAGGGACGACAGGGCAACCCCTCCACTTT
TRBV4-3	TRBD2	TRBJ2-1	-	CASSPRAGGPNEQFF	TGCGCCAGCAGCCCCCGGGCGGGGGGGCCCAATGAGCAGTTCTTC
TRBV14	TRBD1	TRBJ1-4	-	CASSHTIKGALGKLFF	TGTGCCAGCAGCCATACGATAAAGGGGGCGCTCGGAAAACTGTTTTTT
TRBV29-1	-	TRBJ1-2	-	CSVPRVQGEYGYTF	TGCAGCGTACCAAGGGTCCAGGGAGAGTATGGCTACACCTTC
TRBV2	TRBD2	TRBJ2-2	-	CASRASGGAGTGELFF	TGTGCCAGCAGGGCTAGCGGGGGGGCAGGGACCGGGGAGCTGTTTTTT